This paragraph reports one TCR beta chain. These data are taken from a study of patients and donors after allogeneic stem cell transplantation. The CDR3 has 16 residues. Germline loops: CDR1 DFQATT, CDR2 SNEGSKA (reference sequence). V trimming: 1 base; J trimming: 3 bases; junction bases outside the gene matches: 11. One entry per CDR3 protein results from TCRdb running MiXCR on the RT-PCR reads. The table has approximately 430,000 distinct CDR3 sequences, roughly 17% seen once. The material sequenced was blood, either unsorted or a sorted T cell fraction (not recorded which). This chain connects TRBV20-1 to TRBJ2-7; TRBD2 aligns across 8 bases. This TCR came from a human donor who was either an allogeneic HSCT recipient or a stem cell or donor lymphocyte infusion donor (not recorded which). It is not recorded whose cells these are; they may come from a transplant donor. CDR3 amino acids: CSARGVSSGPRYEQYF. Here the CDR3 DNA reads TGCAGTGCTAGAGGAGTCTCTAGCGGGCCGCGCTACGAGCAGTACTTC.